This TCR beta chain originates from a study of T cells after yellow fever vaccination. Looking at the study overall: SMART-Seq v4 Ultra Low Input handled preparation of low-cell-number fractions. Study outcomes and limitations: Researchers cautioned that FACS-sorted repertoires could harbor abundant clonotypes contaminating from the bulk population.

Worth noting for this clonotype: Antigen unknown.

Looked up from germline, CDR1 is DFQATT and CDR2 is SNEGSKA (reference sequence). Trimming cost V 3 bases and J 0 bases, with 12 bases left between them. The CDR3 has 15 residues. Each CDR3 protein is one row after TCRdb ran MiXCR on the 5' RACE reads. Here the sample spans 450,000 to 650,000 distinct CDR3 sequences, roughly 14% being singletons. This receptor was identified in a man aged 25 to 45 who received the YFV17D yellow fever vaccine. The chain couples TRBV20-1 to TRBJ2-1; no firm D call. The sequencing used PBMCs, collected on the day of the yellow fever booster vaccination. This CDR3 is CSASRGRGSYNEQFF. CDR3 in DNA: TGCAGTGCTAGCCGTGGGCGAGGCTCCTACAATGAGCAGTTCTTC.